The clone carrying this T cell receptor beta chain occurred a few times. Its antigen remains unidentified. The data were obtained in a study of cytomegalovirus exposure and HLA in healthy donors. General observations from the study: According to an earlier analysis, most TCR beta V segments yielded productive rearrangements about 87% or about 30% of the time. In vitro experiments confirmed that three CMV-associated chains were specific for CMV antigens. Apparent HLA restriction characterized most CMV-associated TCR beta chains in a later analysis.

The PCR had 60 Vbeta and 13 Jbeta primers. Sequencing was performed with immunoSEQ multiplex PCR; in TCRdb, only in-frame clones are kept and a portion is missing. The data show around 70,000 clones, around 70% seen once. CDR1 is SEHNR and CDR2 is FQNEAQ in the germline V gene (reference sequence). The CDR3 has 10 residues. This donor's record omits CMV serostatus. The rearrangement uses TRBV7-9 and TRBJ2-5, with 7 bases that match TRBD2. The sequencing input was PBMCs. The sequence was obtained from a human donor in good health. CDR3 sequence: CAAGGETQYF. The CDR3 DNA is TGTGCTGCCGGGGGGGAGACCCAGTACTTC.